The clone carrying this TCR beta chain was counted at least ten times. The sample comes from a study of T-cell reconstitution after alpha-beta-depleted transplantation in children. The CDR3 is 15 amino acids. From germline, CDR1 is MNHEY and CDR2 SVGAGI. Unmatched junction bases numbered 3, after V lost 2 bases and J lost 4 bases. This sample's TCRbeta library carried unique molecular identifier barcodes. TCRdb itself ran the PCR reads through MiXCR, one entry per CDR3 protein. There are about 420,000 distinct CDR3 sequences in the sample; approximately 10% occur only once, and about 5% lies in the top ten.

The chain recombines TRBV6-5 with TRBJ2-7, with 12 nucleotides matching TRBD1. This receptor was identified in a human donor who donated a stem cell graft to a child with acute myeloid leukemia. Specimen: PBMCs from the stem cell graft donor, collected from the stem cell graft. CDR3 region: CASSYTGQGAYEQYF. The CDR3 DNA follows: TGTGCCAGCAGTTACACGGGACAGGGGGCGTACGAGCAGTACTTC.